This TCR beta chain was identified during a study of siplizumab effects on memory and regulatory T cells. This clone was seen a single time. Clones were sequenced by immunoSEQ multiplex PCR, and TCRdb holds only the in-frame ones, with some missing. The repertoire has 100,000 to 110,000 clones, about 95% of them found once; the top ten carry roughly 1.3%. This receptor was identified in a human donor in good health. Sequences were obtained from non-Treg CD4+ T cells sorted from blood.

This chain's CDR3 is CASSMTTSPGNTIYF. The CDR3 DNA reads as TGTGCCAGCAGTATGACGACAAGCCCTGGAAACACCATATATTTT. J is TRBJ1-3 and V is TRBV2, with D unresolved. V was pared by 5 bases and J by 2 bases, with 13 bases between. Germline lookup yields CDR1 SNHLY and CDR2 FYNNEI. This CDR3 region has 15 residues.